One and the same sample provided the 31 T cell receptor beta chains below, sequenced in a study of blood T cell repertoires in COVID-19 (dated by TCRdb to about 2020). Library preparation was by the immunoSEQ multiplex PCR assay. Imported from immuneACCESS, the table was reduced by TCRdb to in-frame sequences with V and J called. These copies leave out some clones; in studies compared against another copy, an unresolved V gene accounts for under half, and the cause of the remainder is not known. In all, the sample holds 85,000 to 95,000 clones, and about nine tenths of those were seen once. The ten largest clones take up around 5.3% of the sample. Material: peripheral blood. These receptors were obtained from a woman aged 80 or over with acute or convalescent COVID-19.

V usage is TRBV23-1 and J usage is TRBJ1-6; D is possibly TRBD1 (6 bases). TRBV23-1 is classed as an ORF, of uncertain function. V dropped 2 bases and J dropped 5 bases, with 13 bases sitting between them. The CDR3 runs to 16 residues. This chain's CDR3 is CASSQNQDSNNSPLHF. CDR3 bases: TGCGCCAGCAGTCAAAACCAGGACAGCAATAATTCACCCCTCCACTTT.

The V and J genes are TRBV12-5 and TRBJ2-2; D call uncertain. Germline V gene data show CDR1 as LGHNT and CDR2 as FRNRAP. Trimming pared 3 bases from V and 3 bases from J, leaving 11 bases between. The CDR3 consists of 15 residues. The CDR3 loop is CASGFGDYYTGELFF. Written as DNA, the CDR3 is TGTGCTAGTGGTTTTGGAGATTATTACACCGGGGAGCTGTTTTTT.

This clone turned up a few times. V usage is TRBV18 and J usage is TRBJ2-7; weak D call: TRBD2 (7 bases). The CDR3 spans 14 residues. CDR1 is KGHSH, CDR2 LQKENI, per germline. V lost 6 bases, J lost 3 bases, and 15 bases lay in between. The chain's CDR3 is CASSRGASGYEQYF. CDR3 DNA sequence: TGTGCCAGCTCCCGGGGGGCTAGCGGCTACGAGCAGTACTTC.

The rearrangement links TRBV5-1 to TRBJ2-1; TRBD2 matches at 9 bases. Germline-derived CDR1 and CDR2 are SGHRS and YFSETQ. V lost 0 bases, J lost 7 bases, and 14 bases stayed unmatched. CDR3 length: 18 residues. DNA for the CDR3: TGCGCCAGCAGCTTGGAGGGGCCTTTAGCGGGAGCTAGGAATGAGCAGTTCTTC. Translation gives CASSLEGPLAGARNEQFF.

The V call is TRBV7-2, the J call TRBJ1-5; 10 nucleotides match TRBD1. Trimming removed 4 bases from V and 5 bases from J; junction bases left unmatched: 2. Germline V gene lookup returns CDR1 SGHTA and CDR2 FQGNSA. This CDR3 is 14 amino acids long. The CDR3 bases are TGTGCCAGCAGCTATGGGACAGGGGATCAGCCCCAGCATTTT. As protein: CASSYGTGDQPQHF.

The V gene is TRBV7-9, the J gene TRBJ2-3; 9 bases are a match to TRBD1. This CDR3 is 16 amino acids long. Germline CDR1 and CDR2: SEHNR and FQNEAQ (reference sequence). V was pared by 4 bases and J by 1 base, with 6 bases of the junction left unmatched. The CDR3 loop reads CASSSYRTGGTDTQYF. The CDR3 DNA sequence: TGTGCCAGCAGCTCCTATAGGACAGGGGGCACAGATACGCAGTATTTT.

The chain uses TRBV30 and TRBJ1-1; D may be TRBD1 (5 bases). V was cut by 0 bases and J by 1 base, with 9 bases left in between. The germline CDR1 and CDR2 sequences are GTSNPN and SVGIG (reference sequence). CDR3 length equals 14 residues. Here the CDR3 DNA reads TGTGCCTGGAGTGTTGAGGACAAGAACACTGAAGCTTTCTTT. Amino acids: CAWSVEDKNTEAFF.

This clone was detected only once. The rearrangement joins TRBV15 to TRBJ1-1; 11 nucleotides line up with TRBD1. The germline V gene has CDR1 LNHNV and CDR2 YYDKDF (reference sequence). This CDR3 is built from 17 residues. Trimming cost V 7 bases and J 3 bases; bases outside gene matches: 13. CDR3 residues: CATKLIRDRGLYTEAFF. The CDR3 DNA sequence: TGTGCCACCAAACTAATTAGGGACAGGGGGTTGTACACTGAAGCTTTCTTT.

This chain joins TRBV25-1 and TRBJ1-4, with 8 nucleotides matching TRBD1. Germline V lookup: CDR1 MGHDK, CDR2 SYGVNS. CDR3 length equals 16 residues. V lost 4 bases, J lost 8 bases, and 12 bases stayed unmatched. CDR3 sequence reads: CASSAALQGAGEKLFF. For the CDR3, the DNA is TGTGCCAGCAGTGCTGCCCTCCAGGGGGCAGGCGAAAAACTGTTTTTT.

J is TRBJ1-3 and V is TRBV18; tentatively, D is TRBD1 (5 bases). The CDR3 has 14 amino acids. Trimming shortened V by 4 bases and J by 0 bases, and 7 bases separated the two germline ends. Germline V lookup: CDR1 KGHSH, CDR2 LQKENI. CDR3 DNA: TGTGCCAGCTCACAGGGGAACTCTGGAAACACCATATATTTT. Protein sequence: CASSQGNSGNTIYF.

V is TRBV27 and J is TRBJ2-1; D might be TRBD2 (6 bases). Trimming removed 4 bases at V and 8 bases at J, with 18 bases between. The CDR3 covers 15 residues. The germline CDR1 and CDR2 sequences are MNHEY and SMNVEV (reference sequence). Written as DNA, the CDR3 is TGTGCCAGCAGTTCCGGGGGTAGATCGGGCGATGAGCAGTTCTTC. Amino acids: CASSSGGRSGDEQFF.

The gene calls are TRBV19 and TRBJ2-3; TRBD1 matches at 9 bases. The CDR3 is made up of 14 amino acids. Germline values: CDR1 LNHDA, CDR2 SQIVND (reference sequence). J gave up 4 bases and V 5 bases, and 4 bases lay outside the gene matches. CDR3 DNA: TGTGCCAGTAGTGGAGGACAGGGGCCAGATACGCAGTATTTT. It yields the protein CASSGGQGPDTQYF.

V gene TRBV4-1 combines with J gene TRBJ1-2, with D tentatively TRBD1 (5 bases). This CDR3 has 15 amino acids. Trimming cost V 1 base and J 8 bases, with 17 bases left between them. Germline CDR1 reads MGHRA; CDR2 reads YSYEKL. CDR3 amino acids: CASSQVLGASYGYTF. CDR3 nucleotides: TGCGCCAGCAGCCAAGTTTTAGGGGCGAGCTACGGCTACACCTTC.

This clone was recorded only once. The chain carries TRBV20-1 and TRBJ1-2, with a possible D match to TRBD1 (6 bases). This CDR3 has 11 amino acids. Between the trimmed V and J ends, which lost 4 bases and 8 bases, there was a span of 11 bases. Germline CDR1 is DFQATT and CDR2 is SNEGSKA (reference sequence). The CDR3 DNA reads TGCAGTGCTACACAGGGTAACGGCTACACCTTC. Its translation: CSATQGNGYTF.

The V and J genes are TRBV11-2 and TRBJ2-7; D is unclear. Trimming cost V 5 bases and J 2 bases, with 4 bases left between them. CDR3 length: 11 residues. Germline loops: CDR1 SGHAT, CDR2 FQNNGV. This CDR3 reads CASSNTYEQYF. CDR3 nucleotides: TGTGCCAGCAGCAACACCTACGAGCAGTACTTC.

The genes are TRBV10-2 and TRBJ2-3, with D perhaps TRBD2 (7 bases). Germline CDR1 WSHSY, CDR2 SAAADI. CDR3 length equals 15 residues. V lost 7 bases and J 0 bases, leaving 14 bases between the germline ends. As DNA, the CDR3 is TGCGCCAGCACTATGGCGGGGGCTAGCACAGATACGCAGTATTTT. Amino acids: CASTMAGASTDTQYF.

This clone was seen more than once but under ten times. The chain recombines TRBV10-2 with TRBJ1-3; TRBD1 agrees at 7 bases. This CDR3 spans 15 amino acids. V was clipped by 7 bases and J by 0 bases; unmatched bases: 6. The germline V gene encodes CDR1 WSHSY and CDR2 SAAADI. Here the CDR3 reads CASTSTGDSGNTIYF. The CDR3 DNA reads TGCGCCAGCACTTCTACAGGGGACTCTGGAAACACCATATATTTT.

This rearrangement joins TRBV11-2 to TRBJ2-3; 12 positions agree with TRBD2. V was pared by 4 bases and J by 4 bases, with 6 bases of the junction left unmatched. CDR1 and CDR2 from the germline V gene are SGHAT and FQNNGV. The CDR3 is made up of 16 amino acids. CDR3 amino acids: CASSWMTSGGADTQYF. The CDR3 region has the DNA TGTGCCAGCAGCTGGATGACTAGCGGGGGCGCAGATACGCAGTATTTT. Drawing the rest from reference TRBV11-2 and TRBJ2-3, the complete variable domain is EAGVAQSPRYKIIEKRQSVAFWCNPISGHATLYWYQQILGQGPKLLIQFQNNGVVDDSQLPKDRFSAERLKGVDSTLKIQPAKLEDSAVYLCASSWMTSGGADTQYFGPGTRLTVL.

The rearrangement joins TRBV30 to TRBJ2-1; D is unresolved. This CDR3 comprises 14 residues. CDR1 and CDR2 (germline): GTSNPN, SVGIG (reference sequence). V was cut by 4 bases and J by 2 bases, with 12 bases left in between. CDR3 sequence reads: CAWKFPATYNEQFF. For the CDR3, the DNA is TGTGCCTGGAAGTTTCCAGCGACCTACAATGAGCAGTTCTTC.

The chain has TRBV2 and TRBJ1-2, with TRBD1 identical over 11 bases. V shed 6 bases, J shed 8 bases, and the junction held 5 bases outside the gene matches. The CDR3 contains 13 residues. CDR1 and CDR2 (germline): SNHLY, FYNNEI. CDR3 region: CASSWTGGVGYTF. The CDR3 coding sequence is TGTGCCAGCAGCTGGACAGGGGGCGTAGGCTACACCTTC.

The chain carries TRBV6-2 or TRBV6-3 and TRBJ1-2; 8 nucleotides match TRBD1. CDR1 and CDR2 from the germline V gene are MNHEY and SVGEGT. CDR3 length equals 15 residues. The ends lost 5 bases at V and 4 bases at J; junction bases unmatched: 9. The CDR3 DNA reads TGTGCCAGCAGTCAAGGAACAGGGGGGGCCTATGGCTACACCTTC. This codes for CASSQGTGGAYGYTF.

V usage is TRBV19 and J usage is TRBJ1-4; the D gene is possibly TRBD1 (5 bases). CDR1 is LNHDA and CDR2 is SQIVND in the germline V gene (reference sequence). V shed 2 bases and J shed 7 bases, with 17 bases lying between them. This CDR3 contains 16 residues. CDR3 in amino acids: CASSIKRGAGGEKLFF. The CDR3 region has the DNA TGTGCCAGTAGTATAAAGAGAGGGGCCGGGGGTGAAAAACTGTTTTTT.

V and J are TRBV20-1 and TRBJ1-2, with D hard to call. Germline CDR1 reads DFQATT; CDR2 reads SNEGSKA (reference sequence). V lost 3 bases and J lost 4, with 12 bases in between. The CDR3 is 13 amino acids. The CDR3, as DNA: TGCAGTGCTAGTAACCCAACGGGCTATGGCTACACCTTC. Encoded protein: CSASNPTGYGYTF.

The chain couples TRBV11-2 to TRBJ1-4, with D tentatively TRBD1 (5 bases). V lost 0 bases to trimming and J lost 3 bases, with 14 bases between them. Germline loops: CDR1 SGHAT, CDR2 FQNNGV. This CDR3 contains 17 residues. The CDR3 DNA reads TGTGCCAGCAGCTTAGACCCCTTCAGGGACTCTAATGAAAAACTGTTTTTT. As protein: CASSLDPFRDSNEKLFF. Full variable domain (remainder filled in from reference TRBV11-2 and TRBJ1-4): EAGVAQSPRYKIIEKRQSVAFWCNPISGHATLYWYQQILGQGPKLLIQFQNNGVVDDSQLPKDRFSAERLKGVDSTLKIQPAKLEDSAVYLCASSLDPFRDSNEKLFFGSGTQLSVL.

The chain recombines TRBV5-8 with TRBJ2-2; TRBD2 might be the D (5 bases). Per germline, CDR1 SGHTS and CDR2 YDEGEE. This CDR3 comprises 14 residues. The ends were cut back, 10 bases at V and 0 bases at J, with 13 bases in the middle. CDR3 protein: CAEPRRPNTGELFF. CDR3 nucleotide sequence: TGTGCCGAGCCCCGGAGGCCGAACACCGGGGAGCTGTTTTTT.

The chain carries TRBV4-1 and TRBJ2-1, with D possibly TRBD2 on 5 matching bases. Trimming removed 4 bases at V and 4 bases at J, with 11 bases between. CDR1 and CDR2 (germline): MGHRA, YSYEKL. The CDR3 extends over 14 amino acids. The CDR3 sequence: CASSPLRGYNEQFF. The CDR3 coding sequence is TGCGCCAGCAGCCCTTTGAGAGGGTACAATGAGCAGTTCTTC.

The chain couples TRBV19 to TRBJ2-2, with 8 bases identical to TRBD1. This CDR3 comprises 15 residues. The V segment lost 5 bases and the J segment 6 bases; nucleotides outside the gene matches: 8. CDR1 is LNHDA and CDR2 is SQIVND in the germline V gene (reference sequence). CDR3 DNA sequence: TGTGCCAGTAGTCGACAGGGGTTGGGGGCCGGGGAGCTGTTTTTT. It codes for CASSRQGLGAGELFF.

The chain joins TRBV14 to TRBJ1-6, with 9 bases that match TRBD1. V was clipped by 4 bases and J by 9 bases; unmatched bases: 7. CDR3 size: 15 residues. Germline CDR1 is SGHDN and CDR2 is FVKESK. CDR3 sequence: CASSRKQGAPSPLHF. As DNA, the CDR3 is TGTGCCAGCAGCCGGAAACAGGGGGCGCCTTCACCCCTCCACTTT.

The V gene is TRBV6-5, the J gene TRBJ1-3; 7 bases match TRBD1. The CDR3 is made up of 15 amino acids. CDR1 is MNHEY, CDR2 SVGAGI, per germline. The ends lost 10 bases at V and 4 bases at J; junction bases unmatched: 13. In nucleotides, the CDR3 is TGTGCCACCTTGACAGGGTCGATGAGGGGAAACACCATATATTTT. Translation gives CATLTGSMRGNTIYF.

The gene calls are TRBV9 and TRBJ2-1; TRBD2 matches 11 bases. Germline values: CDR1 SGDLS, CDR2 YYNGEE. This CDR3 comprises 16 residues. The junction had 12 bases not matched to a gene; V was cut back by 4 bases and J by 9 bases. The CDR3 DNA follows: TGTGCCAGCAGCACGAGGACTAGCGGGTCATCCGGTGAGCAGTTCTTC. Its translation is CASSTRTSGSSGEQFF. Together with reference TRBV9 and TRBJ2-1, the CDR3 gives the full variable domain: DSGVTQTPKHLITATGQRVTLRCSPRSGDLSVYWYQQSLDQGLQFLIQYYNGEERAKGNILERFSAQQFPDLHSELNLSSLELGDSALYFCASSTRTSGSSGEQFFGPGTRLTVL.

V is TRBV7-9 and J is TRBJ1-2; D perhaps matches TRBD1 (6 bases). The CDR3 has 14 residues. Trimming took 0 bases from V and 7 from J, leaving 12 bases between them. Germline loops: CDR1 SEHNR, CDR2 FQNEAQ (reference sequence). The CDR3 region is CASSLAPGVGGYTF. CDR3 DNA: TGTGCCAGCAGCTTAGCCCCAGGGGTCGGTGGCTACACCTTC.